This T cell receptor beta chain stems from a study of blood T cell repertoires in COVID-19. About the research overall: PBMCs, B-cell-depleted T cells, or T cells provided the cDNA or gDNA that made up the material.

Original processing methods: Estimation of nucleated cell counts relied on the amplification of reference gene primers. Sequenced by immunoSEQ multiplex PCR; TCRdb stores in-frame clones only, minus some. That table supplies the V and J calls and clone size; D and trimming were determined from the DNA. The sample carries about 350,000 clones, approximately 89% recorded once. Followed over time, Seattle patients had been enrolled while infection was active. The source material was peripheral blood. The source of this sequence is a woman in her sixties or seventies with COVID-19, enrolled during active disease.

The CDR3 region has the DNA TGTGCCAGCAGCTTAGTCGACACTGAAGCTTTCTTT. Protein sequence: CASSLVDTEAFF. The chain has TRBV7-6 and TRBJ1-1; no clear D. This CDR3 has 12 amino acids. The germline V and J ends were trimmed by 1 base and 3 bases, with 3 bases remaining between them. The germline V gene encodes CDR1 SGHVS and CDR2 FNYEAQ.